These T cell receptor beta chains were read from a single sample in a study of blood T cell repertoires in COVID-19. The method was immunoSEQ multiplex PCR; TCRdb's version includes in-frame clones alone and lacks a portion of them. The sample contains 200,000 to 250,000 clones, roughly 90% of which appear only once. Sequences were obtained from peripheral blood. These TCRs come from a man in his sixties who had recovered from COVID-19. The conserved cysteine and the conserved F or W are not part of the CDR3 here. D genes are given only for firm matches.

V gene: TRBV7-6; D gene: TRBD1; J gene: TRBJ1-2; CDR3 protein: ASSPGQGTDYT
V gene: TRBV16; D gene: -; J gene: TRBJ2-7; CDR3 protein: ASSTAGMVKYEQY
V gene: TRBV7-8; D gene: -; J gene: TRBJ2-6; CDR3 protein: ASSSSFSGANVLT
V gene: TRBV30; D gene: -; J gene: TRBJ1-2; CDR3 protein: AWSGKTIYYGYT
V gene: TRBV5-1; D gene: -; J gene: TRBJ1-1; CDR3 protein: ASSSMWGQGTEAF
V gene: TRBV9; D gene: -; J gene: TRBJ2-1; CDR3 protein: ASSARAETYNEQF
V gene: TRBV6-2/TRBV6-3; D gene: TRBD2; J gene: TRBJ2-5; CDR3 protein: ASSYVTSGGTKTQY
V gene: TRBV18; D gene: -; J gene: TRBJ1-1; CDR3 protein: ASSPRGRDTEAF
V gene: TRBV28; D gene: -; J gene: TRBJ2-6; CDR3 protein: ASRQGGDSGANVLT
V gene: TRBV30; D gene: TRBD2; J gene: TRBJ2-7; CDR3 protein: AWSATSMQY
V gene: TRBV7-6; D gene: TRBD1; J gene: TRBJ2-3; CDR3 protein: ASSLETGTGGTDTQY
V gene: TRBV19; D gene: -; J gene: TRBJ2-7; CDR3 protein: ASSISRSYEQY
V gene: TRBV20-1; D gene: TRBD2; J gene: TRBJ2-7; CDR3 protein: SASLAGGGEQY
V gene: TRBV7-3; D gene: -; J gene: TRBJ2-3; CDR3 protein: ASSFPEGGTDTQY
V gene: TRBV7-8; D gene: -; J gene: TRBJ2-6; CDR3 protein: ASSRGGAGANVLT
V gene: TRBV19; D gene: TRBD1; J gene: TRBJ2-3; CDR3 protein: ASSLRRTGGTDTQY
V gene: TRBV19; D gene: -; J gene: TRBJ2-3; CDR3 protein: ASSIGLVTDTQY
V gene: TRBV5-5; D gene: -; J gene: TRBJ1-4; CDR3 protein: ASSLAQPAFNEKLF
V gene: TRBV6-5; D gene: -; J gene: TRBJ2-7; CDR3 protein: ASSTGGGIYEQY
V gene: TRBV29-1; D gene: -; J gene: TRBJ1-3; CDR3 protein: SVEGVGETGNTIY
V gene: TRBV18; D gene: -; J gene: TRBJ2-2; CDR3 protein: ASSLYSWAEGGELF
V gene: TRBV2; D gene: -; J gene: TRBJ1-1; CDR3 protein: ASSSRWGGTEAF
V gene: TRBV10-3; D gene: TRBD2; J gene: TRBJ2-2; CDR3 protein: AISESVTSGIGELF
V gene: TRBV7-2; D gene: -; J gene: TRBJ2-1; CDR3 protein: ASSVSSGFTRSYNEQF
V gene: TRBV5-5; D gene: -; J gene: TRBJ1-1; CDR3 protein: ASSFSPAARATEAF
V gene: TRBV18; D gene: TRBD2; J gene: TRBJ2-7; CDR3 protein: ASLLNRAGAEQY
V gene: TRBV11-2; D gene: -; J gene: TRBJ1-2; CDR3 protein: ASSYSRRGNGYT
V gene: TRBV5-1; D gene: TRBD1; J gene: TRBJ2-7; CDR3 protein: ASNLGTGGYEQY
V gene: TRBV14; D gene: -; J gene: TRBJ2-6; CDR3 protein: ASSLQSGTYKSGANVLT
V gene: TRBV11-3; D gene: TRBD1; J gene: TRBJ2-7; CDR3 protein: ASSPEAGGLYEQY
V gene: TRBV7-3; D gene: TRBD2; J gene: TRBJ2-2; CDR3 protein: ASSSLAGGTGELF
V gene: TRBV18; D gene: -; J gene: TRBJ2-1; CDR3 protein: ASSPPGTSNNEQF
V gene: TRBV7-9; D gene: TRBD2; J gene: TRBJ2-3; CDR3 protein: ASSSSGMGTDTQY
V gene: TRBV27; D gene: TRBD1; J gene: TRBJ1-2; CDR3 protein: ASRPQGEYGYT
V gene: TRBV7-3; D gene: -; J gene: TRBJ1-5; CDR3 protein: ASSPDRDQPQH
V gene: TRBV30; D gene: -; J gene: TRBJ1-4; CDR3 protein: AWMGEGNEKLF
V gene: TRBV30; D gene: TRBD1; J gene: TRBJ1-5; CDR3 protein: AWSLTGGQPQH
V gene: TRBV7-2; D gene: TRBD2; J gene: TRBJ2-1; CDR3 protein: ASSPKSGSLNEQF
V gene: TRBV6-5; D gene: TRBD1; J gene: TRBJ2-2; CDR3 protein: ASRRQGAGTGELF
V gene: TRBV7-2; D gene: -; J gene: TRBJ1-6; CDR3 protein: ASSRLRTENSPLH
V gene: TRBV5-1; D gene: -; J gene: TRBJ2-7; CDR3 protein: ASSLGGSDTYEQY
V gene: TRBV27; D gene: TRBD2; J gene: TRBJ2-7; CDR3 protein: ASGGVRFEQY
V gene: TRBV5-4; D gene: -; J gene: TRBJ1-3; CDR3 protein: ASSLDFGHVSGNTIY